This note documents a single T cell receptor (beta chain) sequence. Its specificity is not known. Only CD45RO-negative cells positively selected for CCR7 counted as naive CD8 cells, so terminally differentiated effector memory CD45RA+ cells were excluded. Genomic DNA from each subset was divided evenly over several immunoSEQ plates. Clones were sequenced by immunoSEQ multiplex PCR, and TCRdb holds only the in-frame ones, with some missing. This sample has about 2 million clones, with around 96% found just once. The CDR3 has 12 residues. The V gene's germline CDR1 is SGHRS and CDR2 YFSETQ. The ends were cut back, 0 bases at V and 10 bases at J, with 8 bases in the middle. The record originates from a study of shared clonotypes between healthy human individuals. Study as a whole: Each donor's CD4 naive and CD4 memory cells filled three plates apiece, CD8 naive two, and CD8 memory one. General observations from the study: Non-shared clonotypes displayed generation probabilities falling below those of clonotypes present in all four donors.

Sequencing used naive CD8+ T cells sorted from blood. The V call is TRBV5-1, the J call TRBJ2-1; no clear D gene. The receptor's source is a man in his late teens or twenties in good health. The CDR3: CASSLVPTEQFF. For the CDR3, the DNA is TGCGCCAGCAGCTTGGTCCCAACCGAGCAGTTCTTC.